The rows below give T cell receptor beta chains drawn from one sample of a study of blood T cell repertoires in COVID-19. Sequencing was performed with immunoSEQ multiplex PCR; in TCRdb, only in-frame clones are kept and a portion is missing. This table holds some 220,000 clones, around 84% found once. Sequenced: peripheral blood. Receptor source: an elderly woman with active or convalescent COVID-19. Each CDR3 is given with its conserved first and last residue. A D gene is named only where the DNA matches it firmly. Not every row has a clone size; where given, it reads once, few, many or a size class.

>-|TRBJ2-7|TRBV5-1|few
TGCGCCAGCAGCCAAGGCGGGCCCCTGGGAGAGCAGTACTTC
CASSQGGPLGEQYF
>TRBD1|TRBJ2-1|TRBV10-3|-
TGTGCCATCACCCGGGACAGGGGTTACAATGAGCAGTTCTTC
CAITRDRGYNEQFF
>-|TRBJ2-1|TRBV5-4|-
TGTGCCAGCAGCCTTTTGCGGGATAGGGCCTTTGGCAATGAGCAGTTCTTC
CASSLLRDRAFGNEQFF
>TRBD2|TRBJ2-7|TRBV5-1|-
TGCGCCAGCAGCGGACTAGCAGATGGCTACGAGCAGTACTTC
CASSGLADGYEQYF
>TRBD1|TRBJ2-7|TRBV29-1|-
TGCAGCGTCGCCCGACAGGGGACAAACTACGAGCAGTACTTC
CSVARQGTNYEQYF
>-|TRBJ1-4|TRBV11-3|-
TGTGCCAGCAGCTTGGACACCGCGTCTACTAATGAAAAACTGTTTTTT
CASSLDTASTNEKLFF
>-|TRBJ2-3|TRBV7-3|-
TGTGCCAGCAGCTTTGCGGGGGCGATTGGCACAGATACGCAGTATTTT
CASSFAGAIGTDTQYF
>TRBD1|TRBJ2-3|TRBV14|-
TGTGCCAGCAGCCAAGACAGGGGGCACCGGGGGCAGTATTTT
CASSQDRGHRGQYF
>-|TRBJ2-3|TRBV11-3|-
TGTGCCAGCAGCTTCCGGGACTCTTTCACAGATACGCAGTATTTT
CASSFRDSFTDTQYF
>-|TRBJ2-7|TRBV11-2|-
TGTGCCAGCAGCTTAGATAGAGCCCACGAGCAGTACTTC
CASSLDRAHEQYF
>-|TRBJ2-1|TRBV7-2|few
TGTGCCAGCTCCCGACGGAGGGACAATGAGCAGTTCTTC
CASSRRRDNEQFF
>TRBD2|TRBJ2-7|TRBV7-2|once
TGTGCCAGCAGCTTAGGTAGCGGGGGGGCCTCGCGCGAGCAGTACTTC
CASSLGSGGASREQYF
>-|TRBJ2-7|TRBV5-1|-
TGCGCCAGCAGCTTCGAACAGGCTACCTACGAGCAGTACTTC
CASSFEQATYEQYF
>-|TRBJ1-3|TRBV4-1|-
TGCGCCAGCAGCCCGGGGGAAATAGCTGGAAACACCATATATTTT
CASSPGEIAGNTIYF
>TRBD1|TRBJ1-4|TRBV5-1|-
TGCGCCAGCAGCTCAATAGGACAGGGCGGTGAAAAACTGTTTTTT
CASSSIGQGGEKLFF
>TRBD2|TRBJ2-3|TRBV11-1|once
TGTGCCAGCAGCCTGCGGGGCGGGGGAGGCACAGATACGCAGTATTTT
CASSLRGGGGTDTQYF
>-|TRBJ1-1|TRBV25-1|-
TGTGCCAGCAGATACATTGACGAGGGGAACACTGAAGCTTTCTTT
CASRYIDEGNTEAFF
>-|TRBJ2-5|TRBV7-2|-
TGTGCCAGCAGCTTAGAGACTGCAAAGACCCAGTACTTC
CASSLETAKTQYF
>TRBD2|TRBJ2-5|TRBV24-1|-
TGTGCCGCCAGCACTAGCGGGGGCGACTACCAAGAGACCCAGTACTTC
CAASTSGGDYQETQYF
>-|TRBJ2-5|TRBV5-4|-
TGTGCCAGCAGCCCGGAGGGTTTACAAGAGACCCAGTACTTC
CASSPEGLQETQYF
>-|TRBJ2-1|TRBV5-4|-
TGTGCCAGCAGCTTCCGGACAGGGAGGGGGCTGGGCGAGCAGTTCTTC
CASSFRTGRGLGEQFF
>-|TRBJ2-1|TRBV28|-
TGTGCCAGCAGTTTATACCCCAGGGTCAATGAGCAGTTCTTC
CASSLYPRVNEQFF
>TRBD2|TRBJ2-7|TRBV6-6|-
TGTGCCAGCAGTCTAACCGGACTAGCTATGGAGCAGTACTTC
CASSLTGLAMEQYF
>-|TRBJ1-3|TRBV10-3|-
TGTGCCATCAGTGCCTCGGGATCGGGGGGAAACACCATATATTTT
CAISASGSGGNTIYF
>TRBD2|TRBJ2-5|TRBV11-1|once
TGTGCCAGCAGCGTAGCGGGAGTGTGGGAGACCCAGTACTTC
CASSVAGVWETQYF
>TRBD2|TRBJ2-6|TRBV28|-
TGTGCCAGCAGGTCCCCATGGGCTAGCGGGGGAATAAGCTCTGGGGCCAACGTCCTGACTTTC
CASRSPWASGGISSGANVLTF
>-|TRBJ2-1|TRBV12-1|-
TGTGCCAGCAGCCCCCGTCCGGGACTGGGGAACAATGAGCAGTTCTTC
CASSPRPGLGNNEQFF
>-|TRBJ2-1|TRBV11-3|-
TGTGCCAGCCAGGGGAGGGGTAATGAGCAGTTCTTC
CASQGRGNEQFF
>-|TRBJ2-2|TRBV25-1|-
TGTGCCAGCAGAGCCCTCCGGAACACCGGGGAGCTGTTTTTT
CASRALRNTGELFF
>TRBD2|TRBJ2-5|TRBV3-1/TRBV3-2|-
TGTGCCAGCAGCCAAGGAGGTAGCGGGAGGGGAAAGACCCAGTACTTC
CASSQGGSGRGKTQYF
>TRBD2|TRBJ2-2|TRBV10-3|many
TGTGCCATCAGTGATAGCGGGAAGGGCACCGGGGAGCTGTTTTTT
CAISDSGKGTGELFF
>TRBD2|TRBJ2-1|TRBV19|-
TGTGCCAGTAGACCCGGGAGCGGGGGACCCTACAATGAGCAGTTCTTC
CASRPGSGGPYNEQFF
>-|TRBJ1-1|TRBV2|few
TGTGCCAGCAATGGGCTCCCCACTGAAGCTTTCTTT
CASNGLPTEAFF
>-|TRBJ2-7|TRBV20-1|-
TGCAGTGGGCAGGGTAACGAGCAGTACTTC
CSGQGNEQYF
>TRBD2|TRBJ2-1|TRBV11-3|-
TGTGCCAGCAGCTTAGAAGGGCCCGGGACTAGCGGGGTAAATGAGCAGTTCTTC
CASSLEGPGTSGVNEQFF
>TRBD2|TRBJ2-1|TRBV7-8|once
TGTGCCTGCGGACAGCCGGGACTAGCGGCTGAGAGGAATGAGCAGTTCTTC
CACGQPGLAAERNEQFF
>TRBD1|TRBJ1-2|TRBV4-1|-
TGCGCCAGCAGCCAATTCACCGGGACAGGCGTCTATGGCTACACCTTC
CASSQFTGTGVYGYTF
>TRBD2|TRBJ2-2|TRBV6-1|-
TGTGCCAGCAGTGAATGGAGCGGGAGGTCGAACACCGGGGAGCTGTTTTTT
CASSEWSGRSNTGELFF
>TRBD1|TRBJ1-5|TRBV27|-
TGTGCCAGGGCGTCTCCAGGGGGAGAGAATCAGCCCCAGCATTTT
CARASPGGENQPQHF
>-|TRBJ2-7|TRBV4-1|many
TGCGCCAGCAGCCAAGCCTCGAGAACCTACGAGCAGTACTTC
CASSQASRTYEQYF
>TRBD1|TRBJ1-2|TRBV6-1|-
TGTGCCAGCAGTGAAGCTAGGACAGGGAGGGGGAACTATGGCTACACCTTC
CASSEARTGRGNYGYTF
>-|TRBJ1-2|TRBV2|-
TGTGCCAGCTGCCGATTGGACAGCCTTAGCTACACCTTC
CASCRLDSLSYTF
>TRBD2|TRBJ2-7|TRBV28|-
TGTGCCAGCAGACCCGGACTGATAGCGGGAGGCTCCTACGAGCAGTACTTC
CASRPGLIAGGSYEQYF
>TRBD1|TRBJ2-7|TRBV27|-
TGTGCCAGCAGTTCTATCGCGGCCGGGACAGGGTTTTACGAGCAGTACTTC
CASSSIAAGTGFYEQYF
>TRBD1|TRBJ1-3|TRBV11-3|-
TGTGCCAGCAGCTTAGATGACAGGGTTGGAAACACCATATATTTT
CASSLDDRVGNTIYF
>-|TRBJ2-1|TRBV5-1|-
TGCGCCAGCAGCTTGATAGGGGTTGACGGGAATGAGCAGTTCTTC
CASSLIGVDGNEQFF
>TRBD2|TRBJ2-5|TRBV11-2|-
TGTGCCAGCAGCTTAGGCCCCAGCGGGGGGGCTGAGACCCAGTACTTC
CASSLGPSGGAETQYF
>-|TRBJ1-1|TRBV6-5|-
TGTGCCAGCGGTTTGGAGGGCAACACTGAAGCTTTCTTT
CASGLEGNTEAFF
>-|TRBJ1-5|TRBV24-1|-
TGTGCCACCAGTGCGTCGGCAGGTGGCAATCAGCCCCAGCATTTT
CATSASAGGNQPQHF
>-|TRBJ2-7|TRBV2|-
TGTGCCAGCAGTGAATCTACAGGGATCGAGCAGTACTTC
CASSESTGIEQYF
>-|TRBJ2-3|TRBV18|-
TGTGCCAGCTCACCCCTAGCGACTGGGAGCACAGATACGCAGTATTTT
CASSPLATGSTDTQYF
>-|TRBJ1-1|TRBV28|few
TGTGCCAGCACCAATCTAGTGAACACTGAAGCTTTCTTT
CASTNLVNTEAFF
>-|TRBJ1-1|TRBV6-5|-
TGTGCCAGCAGCACTCGTTCGGGTGAAGCTTTCTTT
CASSTRSGEAFF
>-|TRBJ1-5|TRBV5-6|-
TGTGCCAGCAGCGACAGAGATCAGCCCCAGCATTTT
CASSDRDQPQHF
>-|TRBJ2-5|TRBV2|-
TGTGCCAGCAGTGAATGGCTCCAAGAGACCCAGTACTTC
CASSEWLQETQYF
>TRBD2|TRBJ2-1|TRBV7-2|-
TGTGCCAGCACCCGACCGGGACTAGCGGCGGGCAATGAGCAGTTCTTC
CASTRPGLAAGNEQFF
>-|TRBJ2-7|TRBV5-1|few
TGCGCCAGCAGCTTTTCAGGTGGCGAGCAGTACTTC
CASSFSGGEQYF
>-|TRBJ2-6|TRBV5-1|-
TGCGCCAGCAGCTTCTCAGGGTTTGGGGCCAACGTCCTGACTTTC
CASSFSGFGANVLTF
>TRBD1|TRBJ2-5|TRBV24-1|-
TGTGCCACCAGTGACTCCGGGACAGCCGGAGAGACCCAGTACTTC
CATSDSGTAGETQYF
>-|TRBJ2-3|TRBV20-1|-
TGCAGTGCCGGTCGGGATACGCAGTATTTT
CSAGRDTQYF